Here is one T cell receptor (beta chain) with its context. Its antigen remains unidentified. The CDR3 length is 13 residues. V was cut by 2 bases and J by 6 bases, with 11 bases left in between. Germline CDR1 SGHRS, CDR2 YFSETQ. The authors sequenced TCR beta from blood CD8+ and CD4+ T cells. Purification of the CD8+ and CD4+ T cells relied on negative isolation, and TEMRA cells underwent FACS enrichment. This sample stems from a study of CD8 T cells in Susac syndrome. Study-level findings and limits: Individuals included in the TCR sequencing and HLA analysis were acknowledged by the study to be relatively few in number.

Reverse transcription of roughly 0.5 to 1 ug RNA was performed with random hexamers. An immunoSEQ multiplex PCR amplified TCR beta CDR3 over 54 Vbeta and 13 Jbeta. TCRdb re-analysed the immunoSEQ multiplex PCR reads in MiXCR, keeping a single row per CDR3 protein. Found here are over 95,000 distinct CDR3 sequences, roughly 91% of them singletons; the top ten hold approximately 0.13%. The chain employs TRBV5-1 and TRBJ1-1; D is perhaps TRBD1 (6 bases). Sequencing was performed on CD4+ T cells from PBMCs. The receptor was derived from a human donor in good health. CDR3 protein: CASSFPGDAEAFF. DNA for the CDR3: TGCGCCAGCAGCTTCCCAGGGGACGCTGAAGCTTTCTTT.